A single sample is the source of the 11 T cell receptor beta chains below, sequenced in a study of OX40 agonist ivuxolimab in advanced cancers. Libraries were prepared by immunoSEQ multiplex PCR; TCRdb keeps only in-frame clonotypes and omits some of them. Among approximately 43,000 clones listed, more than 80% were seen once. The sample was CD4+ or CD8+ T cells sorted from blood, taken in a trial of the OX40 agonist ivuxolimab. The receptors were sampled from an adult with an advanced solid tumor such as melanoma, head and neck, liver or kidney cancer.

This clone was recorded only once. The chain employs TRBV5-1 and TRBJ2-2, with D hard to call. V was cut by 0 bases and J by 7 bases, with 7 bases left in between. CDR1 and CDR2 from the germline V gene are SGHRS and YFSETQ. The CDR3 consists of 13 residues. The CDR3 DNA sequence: TGCGCCAGCAGCTTGGGACCGGACGGGGAGCTGTTTTTT. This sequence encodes CASSLGPDGELFF. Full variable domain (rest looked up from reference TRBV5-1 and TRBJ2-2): KAGVTQTPRYLIKTRGQQVTLSCSPISGHRSVSWYQQTPGQGLQFLFEYFSETQRNKGNFPGRFSGRQFSNSRSEMNVSTLELGDSALYLCASSLGPDGELFFGEGSRLTVL.

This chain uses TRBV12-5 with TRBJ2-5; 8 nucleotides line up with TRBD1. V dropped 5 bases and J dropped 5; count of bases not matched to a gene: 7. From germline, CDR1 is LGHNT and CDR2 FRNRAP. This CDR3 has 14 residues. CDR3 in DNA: TGTGCTAGTGGTAGGACAGGGACCGGGGAGACCCAGTACTTC. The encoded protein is CASGRTGTGETQYF.

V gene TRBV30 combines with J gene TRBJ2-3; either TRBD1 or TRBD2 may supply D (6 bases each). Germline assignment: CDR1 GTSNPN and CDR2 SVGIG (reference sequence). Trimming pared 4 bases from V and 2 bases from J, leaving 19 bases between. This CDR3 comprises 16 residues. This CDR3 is CAWMRLGGGYTDTQYF. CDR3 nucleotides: TGTGCCTGGATGCGGCTAGGGGGAGGATACACAGATACGCAGTATTTT. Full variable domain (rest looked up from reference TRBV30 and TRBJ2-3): SQTIHQWPATLVQPVGSPLSLECTVEGTSNPNLYWYRQAAGRGLQLLFYSVGIGQISSEVPQNLSASRPQDRQFILSSKKLLLSDSGFYLCAWMRLGGGYTDTQYFGPGTRLTVL.

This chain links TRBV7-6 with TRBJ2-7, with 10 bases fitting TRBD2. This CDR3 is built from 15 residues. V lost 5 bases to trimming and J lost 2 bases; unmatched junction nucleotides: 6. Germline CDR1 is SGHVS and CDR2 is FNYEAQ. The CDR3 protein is CASSPRTSGPYEQYF. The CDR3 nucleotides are TGTGCCAGCAGCCCCAGGACTAGCGGACCCTACGAGCAGTACTTC.

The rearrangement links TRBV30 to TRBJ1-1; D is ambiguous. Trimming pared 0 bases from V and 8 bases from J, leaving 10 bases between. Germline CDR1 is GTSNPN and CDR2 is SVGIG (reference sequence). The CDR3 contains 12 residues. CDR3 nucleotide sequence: TGTGCCTGGAGTGTCCAATTTGGGGAAGCTTTCTTT. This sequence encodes CAWSVQFGEAFF.

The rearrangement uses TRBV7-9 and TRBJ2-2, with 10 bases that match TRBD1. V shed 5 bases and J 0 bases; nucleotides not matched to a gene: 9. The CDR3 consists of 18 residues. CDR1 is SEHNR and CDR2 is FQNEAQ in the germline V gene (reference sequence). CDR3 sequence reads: CASSPPDRGLTNTGELFF. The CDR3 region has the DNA TGTGCCAGCAGCCCCCCCGACAGGGGGCTGACGAACACCGGGGAGCTGTTTTTT.

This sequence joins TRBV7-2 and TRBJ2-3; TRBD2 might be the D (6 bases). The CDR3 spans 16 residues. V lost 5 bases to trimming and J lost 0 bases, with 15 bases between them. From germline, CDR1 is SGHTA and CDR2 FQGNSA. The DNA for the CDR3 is TGTGCCAGCAGCATCATGGGGGACTTAAGCACAGATACGCAGTATTTT. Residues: CASSIMGDLSTDTQYF.

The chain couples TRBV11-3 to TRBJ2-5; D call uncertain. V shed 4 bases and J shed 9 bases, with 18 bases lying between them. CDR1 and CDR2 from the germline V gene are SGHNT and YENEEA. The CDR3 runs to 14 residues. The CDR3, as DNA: TGTGCCAGCAGCTCAGGAACAGAGTTGTGGGCCCAGTACTTC. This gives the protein CASSSGTELWAQYF.

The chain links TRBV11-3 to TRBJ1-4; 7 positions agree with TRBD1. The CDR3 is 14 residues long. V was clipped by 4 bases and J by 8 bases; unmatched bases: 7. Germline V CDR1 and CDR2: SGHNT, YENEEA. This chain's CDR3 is CASSWTGAEEKLFF. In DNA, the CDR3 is TGTGCCAGCAGCTGGACAGGTGCGGAGGAAAAACTGTTTTTT. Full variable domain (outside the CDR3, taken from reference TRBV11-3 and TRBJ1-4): EAGVVQSPRYKIIEKKQPVAFWCNPISGHNTLYWYLQNLGQGPELLIRYENEEAVDDSQLPKDRFSAERLKGVDSTLKIQPAELGDSAVYLCASSWTGAEEKLFFGSGTQLSVL.

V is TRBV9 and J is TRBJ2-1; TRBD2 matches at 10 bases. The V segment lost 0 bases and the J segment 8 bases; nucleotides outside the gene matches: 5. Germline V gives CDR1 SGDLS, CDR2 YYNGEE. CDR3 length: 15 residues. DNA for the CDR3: TGTGCCAGCAGCGTAGTAGCGGGGGGAGGGGATGAGCAGTTCTTC. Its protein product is CASSVVAGGGDEQFF.

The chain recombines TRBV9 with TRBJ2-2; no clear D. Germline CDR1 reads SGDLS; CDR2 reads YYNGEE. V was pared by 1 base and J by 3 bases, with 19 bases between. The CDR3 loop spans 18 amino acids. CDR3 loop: CASSVSKRGPADTGELFF. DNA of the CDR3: TGTGCCAGCAGCGTATCGAAGAGAGGACCCGCGGACACCGGGGAGCTGTTTTTT.